This T cell receptor beta chain was documented in a study of beta chain features in type 1 diabetes. Background on the study: Summed over all samples, the examined sorted cells came to roughly 110,000,000.

Study-wide results and limits: Type 1 diabetes patients showed a moderate but significant shortening of TCRB CDR3s in all four CD4+ subsets. Shorter templates may be favored by PCR, equally so in patients and controls. Any HLA-type effect on TCRB rearrangement remained unresolved here.

The sequenced template was cDNA made from the entire isolated RNA. Only in-frame clones appear in the TCRdb table, and some are missing; sequencing was by immunoSEQ multiplex PCR. The data hold hundreds of thousands of clones, with over 13% observed a single time. This clone was observed a few times. As yet, its antigen is unknown. The receptor was derived from a young man with type 1 diabetes. Source material: naive CD4+ T cells from blood.

The CDR3 DNA sequence: TGCAGCGTTGATCGCGGGGGTTCCTACAATGAGCAGTTCTTC. This translates into CSVDRGGSYNEQFF. The chain couples TRBV29-1 to TRBJ2-1; 7 positions match TRBD2. The CDR3 contains 14 residues. The V gene end was trimmed by 3 bases and the J gene end by 1 base; junction bases not matched to a gene: 3. The germline gives CDR1 SQVTM, CDR2 ANQGSEA.